These 26 T cell receptor beta chains were sequenced from one sample in a study of T cell clones after liver transplantation. The assay was immunoSEQ multiplex PCR, and TCRdb's table has in-frame clones only and misses some. This table has some 70,000 clones, about 88% appearing once. The sequenced sample was CD4+ T cells from blood, obtained before liver transplant. These receptors came from a human donor who received a liver transplant.

The chain links TRBV29-1 to TRBJ1-1, with 9 bases lining up with TRBD1. V gave up 5 bases and J gave up 4 bases; unmatched junction bases: 8. Germline V gene data show CDR1 as SQVTM and CDR2 as ANQGSEA. The CDR3 has 14 residues. CDR3 protein: CSVQTGTGTTEAFF. The CDR3 DNA reads as TGCAGCGTTCAAACCGGGACAGGGACCACTGAAGCTTTCTTT.

J is TRBJ2-5 and V is TRBV29-1, with a possible D match to TRBD2 (6 bases). The CDR3 spans 14 residues. Trimming stripped 3 bases from V and 1 base from J, with 12 bases between. Per the germline V gene, CDR1 is SQVTM and CDR2 is ANQGSEA. The CDR3 protein is CSVEVGDFQETQYF. For the CDR3, the DNA is TGCAGCGTTGAGGTCGGGGACTTCCAAGAGACCCAGTACTTC.

The chain couples TRBV7-8 to TRBJ2-5; TRBD1 matches 7 bases. The CDR3 consists of 15 residues. V lost 3 bases, J lost 5 bases, and 9 bases stayed unmatched. Germline CDR1 reads SGHVS; CDR2 reads FQNEAQ. CDR3 DNA sequence: TGTGCCAGCAGCTTCTACACTAGGGGGCCGGAGACCCAGTACTTC. This encodes CASSFYTRGPETQYF.

The CDR3 is CASSEIGVADTQYF. The CDR3 bases are TGTGCCAGCAGTGAAATCGGGGTGGCAGATACGCAGTATTTT. The rearrangement links TRBV6-1 to TRBJ2-3, with D tentatively TRBD2 (5 bases). Trimming stripped 2 bases from V and 4 bases from J, with 10 bases between. CDR3 length equals 14 residues. Germline loops: CDR1 MNHNS, CDR2 SASEGT.

This clone was counted a single time. The genes are TRBV7-8 and TRBJ2-7; 9 bases fit TRBD2. V lost 5 bases to trimming and J lost 6 bases; unmatched junction nucleotides: 17. The CDR3 covers 17 residues. The germline gives CDR1 SGHVS, CDR2 FQNEAQ. CDR3 nucleotide sequence: TGTGCCAGCAGCCGAGGATCGATAGCGGGAGAAGTTGGCGAGCAGTACTTC. Translation: CASSRGSIAGEVGEQYF.

To note about this clone: Its ends do not fully match the called genes, so a read error is possible. This chain links TRBV7-7 with TRBJ2-5; D unresolved. Germline lookup yields CDR1 SSHAT and CDR2 FNYEAQ (reference sequence). This CDR3 comprises 13 residues. CDR3 sequence (DNA): TGTGCTAGCAGCTTAGGGCCTAAAGAGACCCAGTACTTC. This encodes CASSLGPKETQYF.

The chain has TRBV19 and TRBJ1-3; TRBD1 is a possible D gene (5 bases). With 5 bases removed from V and 0 bases from J, the gap between germline ends came to 8 bases. Germline lookup yields CDR1 LNHDA and CDR2 SQIVND (reference sequence). The CDR3 is 14 amino acids. The CDR3, as DNA: TGTGCCAGTAGTGGGACCAGCTCTGGAAACACCATATATTTT. It codes for CASSGTSSGNTIYF.

CDR3 nucleotide sequence: TGTGCCAGCATCGCAAGGGGGAGAGAGACCCAGTACTTC. It specifies CASIARGRETQYF. The chain links TRBV6-1 to TRBJ2-5; tentatively, D is TRBD1 (6 bases). CDR3 length equals 13 residues. Per germline, CDR1 MNHNS and CDR2 SASEGT. V lost 7 bases to trimming and J lost 4 bases, with 13 bases between them.

This rearrangement joins TRBV11-2 to TRBJ2-7, with unresolved D. The V end lost 5 bases, the J end lost 5 bases, and 13 bases lay between the germline ends. Germline V CDR1 and CDR2: SGHAT, FQNNGV. The CDR3 sequence is 13 residues long. This chain's CDR3 is CASSLTIGDEQYF. DNA for the CDR3: TGTGCCAGCAGCCTCACTATTGGGGACGAGCAGTACTTC.

The rearrangement uses TRBV7-2 and TRBJ2-1, with 9 nucleotides matching TRBD1. The CDR3 extends over 17 amino acids. Germline-derived CDR1 and CDR2 are SGHTA and FQGNSA. V was clipped by 1 base and J by 4 bases; unmatched bases: 8. The CDR3 sequence is CASSLDPGQGFYNEQFF. The CDR3 DNA follows: TGTGCCAGCAGCTTAGACCCGGGACAGGGTTTTTACAATGAGCAGTTCTTC.

The chain uses TRBV28 and TRBJ1-2, with 8 bases lining up with TRBD1. CDR3 length: 13 amino acids. The V and J ends lost 6 bases and 6 bases, in that order; junction bases with no gene match: 6. The germline CDR1 and CDR2 sequences are MDHEN and SYDVKM. The CDR3 here is CASRIGTGDGYTF. The CDR3 nucleotides read TGTGCCAGCAGAATCGGGACAGGTGATGGCTACACCTTC.

The V call is TRBV2, the J call TRBJ2-2; D unclear. V dropped 7 bases and J dropped 1 base, with 7 bases sitting between them. Germline V CDR1 and CDR2: SNHLY, FYNNEI. The CDR3 totals 13 residues. CDR3: CASMQENTGELFF. Here the CDR3 DNA reads TGTGCCAGCATGCAGGAGAACACCGGGGAGCTGTTTTTT.

The chain employs TRBV9 and TRBJ2-3; D ambiguous. The CDR3 has 12 residues. CDR1 and CDR2 (germline): SGDLS, YYNGEE. The germline V and J ends were trimmed by 2 bases and 2 bases, with 3 bases remaining between them. CDR3 sequence reads: CASSVYTDTQYF. The CDR3 coding sequence is TGTGCCAGCAGCGTCTACACAGATACGCAGTATTTT.

The chain joins TRBV5-1 to TRBJ1-2, with no clear D. V lost 0 bases and J lost 5, with 8 bases in between. The CDR3 totals 13 residues. Looked up from germline, CDR1 is SGHRS and CDR2 is YFSETQ. This CDR3 reads CASSLALEYGYTF. CDR3 DNA sequence: TGCGCCAGCAGCTTGGCCCTTGAGTATGGCTACACCTTC.

The V and J genes are TRBV5-1 and TRBJ2-2; D call uncertain. This CDR3 spans 14 amino acids. Germline CDR1 SGHRS, CDR2 YFSETQ. V was pared by 0 bases and J by 7 bases, with 10 bases between. CDR3 residues: CASSLAAPRGELFF. In DNA form, the CDR3 reads TGCGCCAGCAGCTTGGCCGCCCCACGCGGGGAGCTGTTTTTT.

This chain joins TRBV7-9 and TRBJ2-1, with 8 nucleotides matching TRBD2. The CDR3 has 13 residues. V lost 5 bases, J lost 9 bases, and 6 bases stayed unmatched. CDR1 and CDR2 from the germline V gene are SEHNR and FQNEAQ (reference sequence). CDR3 in DNA: TGTGCCAGCAGCACTAGCGGCCCTGGTGAGCAGTTCTTC. This codes for CASSTSGPGEQFF.

V gene TRBV19 combines with J gene TRBJ2-7; D is undetermined. Germline assignment: CDR1 LNHDA and CDR2 SQIVND (reference sequence). This CDR3 comprises 13 residues. V gave up 3 bases and J gave up 8 bases, with 14 bases separating them. CDR3 sequence (DNA): TGTGCCAGTAGTATTAACGCCGAAGAGCAGCAGTACTTC. It codes for CASSINAEEQQYF.

This sequence joins TRBV4-3 and TRBJ2-7; D is possibly TRBD1 (5 bases). Germline CDR1 reads LGHNA; CDR2 reads YSLEER. The length of the CDR3 is 14 residues. V dropped 0 bases and J dropped 6 bases, with 12 bases sitting between them. The CDR3: CASSQDSRAGEQYF. The DNA of the CDR3 is TGCGCCAGCAGCCAAGATAGCAGGGCCGGCGAGCAGTACTTC.

This chain joins TRBV19 and TRBJ2-2; tentative D call: TRBD1 (6 bases). V was pared by 10 bases and J by 6 bases, with 12 bases between. CDR1 and CDR2 (germline): LNHDA, SQIVND (reference sequence). The CDR3 loop spans 12 amino acids. The chain's CDR3 is CATNRVSGELFF. The CDR3 DNA reads as TGTGCCACAAACAGGGTTTCCGGGGAGCTGTTTTTT.

The genes are TRBV28 and TRBJ2-4; D not certain. Germline values: CDR1 MDHEN, CDR2 SYDVKM. The CDR3 loop spans 15 amino acids. Trimming removed 5 bases at V and 0 bases at J, with 11 bases between. DNA of the CDR3: TGTGCCAGCAGTCTCTCACACCTAGCCAAAAACATTCAGTACTTC. This sequence encodes CASSLSHLAKNIQYF.

V and J are TRBV28 and TRBJ1-5, with D possibly being TRBD1 (5 bases). V was trimmed by 3 bases and J by 4 bases, leaving 13 bases between them. Per germline, CDR1 MDHEN and CDR2 SYDVKM. This CDR3 spans 15 amino acids. Here the CDR3 reads CASSFGGGLNQPQHF. The CDR3 DNA follows: TGTGCCAGCAGTTTTGGGGGTGGATTAAATCAGCCCCAGCATTTT.

The chain combines TRBV14 with TRBJ2-2; 10 nucleotides line up with TRBD1. CDR3 length: 18 amino acids. Germline trimming cut 4 bases from V and 3 bases from J; bases unmatched to any gene: 11. Per the germline V gene, CDR1 is SGHDN and CDR2 is FVKESK. The chain's CDR3 is CASSRFPPGQGYTGELFF. In DNA, the CDR3 is TGTGCCAGCAGCCGATTTCCCCCGGGACAGGGGTACACCGGGGAGCTGTTTTTT.

This chain joins TRBV7-2 and TRBJ2-7; no reliable D call. The CDR3 contains 13 residues. Trimming removed 3 bases from V and 2 bases from J, with 8 bases in between. CDR1 and CDR2 (germline): SGHTA, FQGNSA. As DNA, the CDR3 is TGTGCCAGCAGCTTCCGACGGACCTACGAGCAGTACTTC. This gives the protein CASSFRRTYEQYF.

The CDR3: CASSYGTSGISTDTQYF. In DNA form, the CDR3 reads TGTGCCAGCAGCTATGGGACTAGCGGGATCAGCACAGATACGCAGTATTTT. The V call is TRBV9, the J call TRBJ2-3, with 13 bases aligning to TRBD2. V was clipped by 4 bases and J by 0 bases; unmatched bases: 5. Germline CDR1 and CDR2: SGDLS and YYNGEE. This CDR3 comprises 17 residues.

The chain links TRBV10-3 to TRBJ2-7; no firm D call. Deletions cut 3 bases from V and 2 bases from J, with 8 bases between. CDR1 is ENHRY, CDR2 SYGVKD, per germline. This CDR3 is 13 amino acids long. The CDR3 spells CAISDGSAYEQYF. The CDR3, as DNA: TGTGCCATCAGTGACGGCAGCGCCTACGAGCAGTACTTC.

V usage is TRBV28 and J usage is TRBJ1-2; D is unclear. Germline V gene data show CDR1 as MDHEN and CDR2 as SYDVKM. The CDR3 consists of 12 residues. The V end lost 5 bases, the J end lost 9 bases, and 13 bases lay between the germline ends. The CDR3 spells CASSPRDGRYTF. For the CDR3, the DNA is TGTGCCAGCAGTCCCCGTGACGGCCGCTACACCTTC.